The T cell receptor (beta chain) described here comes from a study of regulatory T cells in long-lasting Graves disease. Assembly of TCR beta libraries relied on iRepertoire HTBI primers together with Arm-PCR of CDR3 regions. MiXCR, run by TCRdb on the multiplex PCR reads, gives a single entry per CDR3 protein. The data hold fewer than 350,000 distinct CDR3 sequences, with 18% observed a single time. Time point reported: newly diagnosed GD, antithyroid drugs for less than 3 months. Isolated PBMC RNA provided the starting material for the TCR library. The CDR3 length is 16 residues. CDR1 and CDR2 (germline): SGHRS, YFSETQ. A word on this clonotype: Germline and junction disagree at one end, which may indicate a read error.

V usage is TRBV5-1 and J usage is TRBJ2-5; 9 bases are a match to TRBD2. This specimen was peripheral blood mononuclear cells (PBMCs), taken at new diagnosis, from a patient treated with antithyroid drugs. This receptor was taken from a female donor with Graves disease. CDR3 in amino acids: CASSLILAGERETEYF. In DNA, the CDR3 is TGCGCCAGCAGCTTGATTTTAGCGGGAGAGCGAGAGACCGAGTACTTC.